A selection of T cell receptor beta chains follows, all from one sample in a study of shared clonotypes between healthy human individuals. This table comes from immunoSEQ multiplex PCR, and its TCRdb copy is limited to in-frame clones, with some not included. The sample holds approximately 1.9 million clones; roughly 93% are singletons and the top ten take about 1.6%. The sequencing input was naive CD8+ T cells from PBMCs. The source of these receptors is a man aged 18 to 30 in good health. Some clones in this sample may be carry-over from other donors' samples. The CDR3 runs from the conserved cysteine through the conserved F or W. The D gene is left open where the match is weak. Only part of the rows carry a size: once, few, many, or a class if the clone is expanded.

j_call clone_size v_call d_call cdr3_aa cdr3_nt
TRBJ2-2 NA TRBV28 NA CASKVYGDTGELFF TGTGCCAGCAAGGTATATGGGGACACCGGGGAGCTGTTTTTT
TRBJ2-7 NA TRBV6-5 NA CASSYRGYEQYF TGTGCCAGCAGTTACAGGGGGTACGAGCAGTACTTC
TRBJ2-7 NA TRBV19 NA CASSPRGAYEQYF TGTGCCAGTAGTCCCCGGGGAGCCTACGAGCAGTACTTC
TRBJ1-2 NA TRBV27 NA CASSTIQGNYGYTF TGTGCCAGCAGTACCATACAGGGCAACTATGGCTACACCTTC
TRBJ2-7 NA TRBV2 NA CASSLQGGVSYEQYF TGTGCCAGCAGCTTACAGGGAGGCGTTTCCTACGAGCAGTACTTC
TRBJ1-1 NA TRBV28 NA CASSFAGDGTEAFF TGTGCCAGCAGTTTCGCAGGTGACGGCACTGAAGCTTTCTTT
TRBJ1-1 NA TRBV5-1 TRBD1 CASSELPGQGARNTEAFF TGCGCCAGCAGCGAACTGCCGGGACAGGGGGCGAGGAACACTGAAGCTTTCTTT
TRBJ2-5 NA TRBV4-1 NA CASSQESGYGETQYF TGCGCCAGCAGCCAAGAGAGTGGATATGGGGAGACCCAGTACTTC
TRBJ1-5 few TRBV30 NA CAWSLGASQPQHF TGTGCCTGGAGTTTAGGGGCTTCCCAGCCCCAGCATTTT
TRBJ2-2 NA TRBV7-9 NA CASSLGARGNTGELFF TGTGCCAGCAGCTTAGGTGCCAGGGGTAACACCGGGGAGCTGTTTTTT
TRBJ2-7 NA TRBV9 NA CASSANGYSYEQYF TGTGCCAGCAGCGCGAACGGGTACTCCTACGAGCAGTACTTC
TRBJ1-1 few TRBV15 NA CATSRPQDIAFF TGTGCCACCAGCAGACCTCAGGACATAGCTTTCTTT
TRBJ2-7 NA TRBV29-1 TRBD1 CSARTGGRSEQYF TGCAGCGCGAGGACAGGGGGCCGGAGCGAGCAGTACTTC
TRBJ2-1 NA TRBV30 TRBD2 CAWRGPGLAGGSGNNEQFF TGTGCCTGGAGGGGACCGGGACTAGCGGGAGGATCGGGCAACAATGAGCAGTTCTTC
TRBJ2-7 NA TRBV4-2 NA CASSQDGGEQYF TGTGCCAGCAGCCAAGACGGTGGCGAGCAGTACTTC
TRBJ2-2 NA TRBV7-9 NA CASTVMAGNTGELFF TGTGCCAGCACCGTCATGGCGGGGAACACCGGGGAGCTGTTTTTT
TRBJ1-1 NA TRBV29-1 NA CSALGGDTEAFF TGCAGCGCCCTGGGGGGCGACACTGAAGCTTTCTTT
TRBJ1-1 NA TRBV13 NA CASSVRRRNTEAFF TGTGCCAGCAGCGTCAGACGGAGGAACACTGAAGCTTTCTTT
TRBJ1-5 once TRBV7-9 NA CASSSGGSNQPQHF TGTGCCAGCAGCTCGGGGGGTAGCAATCAGCCCCAGCATTTT
TRBJ1-2 NA TRBV7-9 TRBD1 CASSPTGVNYGYTF TGTGCCAGCAGCCCGACAGGGGTTAACTATGGCTACACCTTC
TRBJ2-3 NA TRBV6-4 NA CASSALRRTDTQYF TGTGCCAGCAGTGCCCTGCGACGCACAGATACGCAGTATTTT
TRBJ2-7 NA TRBV18 NA CASSQPTRRLTYEQYF TGTGCCAGCTCACAACCAACCAGGCGGCTGACCTACGAGCAGTACTTC
TRBJ2-1 NA TRBV5-1 TRBD2 CASSPWTSGSTYNEQFF TGCGCCAGCAGCCCGTGGACTAGCGGGAGTACCTACAATGAGCAGTTCTTC
TRBJ2-7 NA TRBV14 NA CASSQDGGYRDYEQYF TGTGCCAGCAGCCAAGATGGGGGTTACAGGGACTACGAGCAGTACTTC
TRBJ2-4 NA TRBV7-9 TRBD1 CASSLRTGLAKNIQYF TGTGCCAGCAGCCTCCGGACAGGGCTAGCCAAAAACATTCAGTACTTC
TRBJ2-3 NA TRBV27 TRBD1 CASSITGGIDTQYF TGTGCCAGCAGTATTACAGGGGGCATAGATACGCAGTATTTT
TRBJ1-1 NA TRBV7-6 NA CASSPVVGHTEAFF TGTGCCAGCAGCCCAGTCGTGGGGCACACTGAAGCTTTCTTT
TRBJ1-5 NA TRBV7-9 NA CASSSGPYSNQPQHF TGTGCCAGCAGCTCAGGACCGTATAGCAATCAGCCCCAGCATTTT
TRBJ2-5 NA TRBV5-1 TRBD2 CASSSTLAETQETQYF TGCGCCAGCAGCTCCACCCTAGCGGAGACGCAAGAGACCCAGTACTTC
TRBJ2-7 NA TRBV11-2 NA CASSLIAVDEQYF TGTGCCAGCAGCTTGATAGCGGTCGACGAGCAGTACTTC
TRBJ2-7 NA TRBV5-6 TRBD2 CASSLTSGSYEQYF TGTGCCAGCAGCTTGACTAGCGGCTCCTACGAGCAGTACTTC
TRBJ2-7 NA TRBV10-1 NA CASSPGSYEQYF TGCGCCAGCAGCCCGGGGTCCTACGAGCAGTACTTC
TRBJ2-7 NA TRBV7-2 TRBD1 CASSLGDRGYEQYF TGTGCCAGCAGCTTAGGGGACAGGGGTTACGAGCAGTACTTC
TRBJ2-1 NA TRBV28 NA CASSSPRTATLSPFF TGTGCCAGCAGTTCACCCAGGACGGCGACCCTTTCACCGTTCTTC